This passage covers 5 T cell receptor beta chains from one sample sequenced in a study of blood T cells in healthy people across ages. A second PCR of 7 to 11 cycles used a sample-barcoded 5' primer and a J-beta primer mix. From the 5' RACE reads, TCRdb called clonotypes with MiXCR, one entry per CDR3 protein. In the table there are fewer than 2,000,000 distinct CDR3 sequences, approximately 39% of which are singletons. Source material: blood. These TCRs come from a human donor in good health.

The CDR3 sequence is CASSLGAGTGREQYF. CDR3 nucleotides: TGTGCCAGCAGCTTAGGCGCGGGGACTGGACGGGAGCAGTACTTC. The chain is built from TRBV13 and TRBJ2-7; D perhaps matches TRBD2 (6 bases). The CDR3 consists of 15 residues. Trimming removed 0 bases from V and 7 bases from J, with 16 bases in between. Germline V gene sequence: CDR1 PRHDT, CDR2 FYEKMQ (reference sequence).

This clonotype was observed once. V usage is TRBV29-1 and J usage is TRBJ1-1; no clear D. Trimming left V 7 bases short and J 5 bases short, with 8 bases between. Germline CDR1 is SQVTM and CDR2 is ANQGSEA. CDR3 length: 10 amino acids. CDR3 bases: TGCAGCGGTGGTGGAACTGAAGCTTTCTTT. Residues: CSGGGTEAFF.

The rearrangement links TRBV3-1 to TRBJ2-1; tentative D call: TRBD1 (6 bases). The assigned J gene may be wrong: the sequence end matches TRBJ2-7 better. Germline assignment: CDR1 LGHDT and CDR2 YNNKEL (reference sequence). CDR3 length: 15 amino acids. In DNA, the CDR3 is TGTGCCAGCAGCCACAATTTTCAGGGGCTAAACGAGCAGTACTTC. Its translation is CASSHNFQGLNEQYF.

A few counts support this clonotype. V usage is TRBV20-1 and J usage is TRBJ2-3; tentatively, D is TRBD2 (5 bases). The V gene lost 0 bases and the J gene lost 6 bases, with 19 bases spanning the gap. Germline-derived CDR1 and CDR2 are DFQATT and SNEGSKA (reference sequence). The CDR3 runs 16 residues. CDR3 amino acids: CSARDRRLALADTQYF. DNA for the CDR3: TGCAGTGCTAGAGATCGTCGGCTAGCATTGGCGGATACGCAGTATTTT.

The V and J genes are TRBV20-1 and TRBJ2-5, with D uncertain. Germline lookup yields CDR1 DFQATT and CDR2 SNEGSKA (reference sequence). The CDR3 is 13 amino acids. Trimming pared 3 bases from V and 2 bases from J, leaving 10 bases between. The chain's CDR3 is CSARGNEQETQYF. CDR3 sequence (DNA): TGCAGTGCTAGGGGGAACGAACAAGAGACCCAGTACTTC.